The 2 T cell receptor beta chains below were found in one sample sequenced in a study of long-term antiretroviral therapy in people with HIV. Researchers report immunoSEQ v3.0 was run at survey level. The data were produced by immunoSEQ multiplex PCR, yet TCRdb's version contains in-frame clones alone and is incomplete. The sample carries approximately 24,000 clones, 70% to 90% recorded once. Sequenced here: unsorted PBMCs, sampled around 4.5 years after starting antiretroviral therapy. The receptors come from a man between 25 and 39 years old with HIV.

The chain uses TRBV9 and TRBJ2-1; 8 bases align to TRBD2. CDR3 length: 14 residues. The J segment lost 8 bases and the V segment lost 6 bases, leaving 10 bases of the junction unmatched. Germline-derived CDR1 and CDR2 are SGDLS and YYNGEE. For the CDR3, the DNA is TGTGCCAGCACTCGGGGGACTAGTGCCGATGAGCAGTTCTTC. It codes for CASTRGTSADEQFF.

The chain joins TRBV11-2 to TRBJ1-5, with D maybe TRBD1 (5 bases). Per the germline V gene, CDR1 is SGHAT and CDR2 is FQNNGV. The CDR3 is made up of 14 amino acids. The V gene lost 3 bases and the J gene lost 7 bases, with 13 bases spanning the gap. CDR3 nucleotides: TGTGCCAGCAGCTTGGAAAGGGGAGGGCAGCCCCAGCATTTT. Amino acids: CASSLERGGQPQHF.